These 8 T cell receptor beta chains share one sample of origin, sequenced in a study of T cell changes during pregnancy in multiple sclerosis. Some clones are missing from TCRdb's copy, which holds only in-frame ones; the method was immunoSEQ multiplex PCR. The table shows roughly 62,000 clones, with 80% to 90% occurring only once. Sequencing used peripheral blood, obtained in the first trimester of pregnancy. Source of these receptors: a female donor with multiple sclerosis, enrolled in a pregnancy study.

The genes are TRBV6-1 and TRBJ2-7; the match to TRBD1 covers 9 bases. Germline V gene sequence: CDR1 MNHNS, CDR2 SASEGT. Trimming at V came to 6 bases and at J to 2 bases, leaving 5 bases not matched to a gene. This CDR3 region has 14 residues. The CDR3 is CASRGDRVPYEQYF. CDR3 DNA sequence: TGTGCCAGCAGGGGGGACAGGGTCCCCTACGAGCAGTACTTC.

The V call is TRBV30, the J call TRBJ1-5; 8 bases line up with TRBD1. The CDR3 length is 13 residues. J was trimmed by 5 bases and V by 1 base; bases with no gene match: 1. Per the germline V gene, CDR1 is GTSNPN and CDR2 is SVGIG (reference sequence). The CDR3, as DNA: TGTGCCTGGAGTGCACAGGGGGATCAGCCCCAGCATTTT. This sequence encodes CAWSAQGDQPQHF.

This clone showed up just once. The rearrangement uses TRBV13 and TRBJ2-5; 9 bases fit TRBD2. J was trimmed by 1 base and V by 2 bases; bases with no gene match: 5. Germline V gene data show CDR1 as PRHDT and CDR2 as FYEKMQ (reference sequence). The CDR3 loop spans 16 amino acids. CDR3 amino acids: CASSLRREGLQETQYF. CDR3 DNA: TGTGCCAGCAGCTTAAGGCGGGAGGGCCTCCAAGAGACCCAGTACTTC. Complete variable domain (other parts from reference TRBV13 and TRBJ2-5): AAGVIQSPRHLIKEKRETATLKCYPIPRHDTVYWYQQGPGQDPQFLISFYEKMQSDKGSIPDRFSAQQFSDYHSELNMSSLELGDSALYFCASSLRREGLQETQYFGPGTRLLVL.

The chain is built from TRBV28 and TRBJ2-5; 7 bases align to TRBD1. The junction had 4 bases not matched to a gene; V was cut back by 5 bases and J by 4 bases. The length of the CDR3 is 13 residues. Germline-derived CDR1 and CDR2 are MDHEN and SYDVKM. CDR3 in amino acids: CASSKDRSETQYF. The CDR3 coding sequence is TGTGCCAGCAGTAAGGACAGGTCAGAGACCCAGTACTTC.

This chain joins TRBV7-2 and TRBJ2-3, with TRBD2 matching 10 bases. The length of the CDR3 is 17 residues. The germline gives CDR1 SGHTA, CDR2 FQGNSA. V shed 0 bases, J shed 4 bases, and the junction held 7 bases outside the gene matches. The CDR3 coding sequence is TGTGCCAGCAGCTTAGCGCCTCCTAGCGGGGGTTCAGATACGCAGTATTTT. Protein product: CASSLAPPSGGSDTQYF.

This chain links TRBV5-5 with TRBJ2-7, with 7 bases matching TRBD1. This CDR3 has 15 residues. From germline, CDR1 is SGHKS and CDR2 YYEKEE (reference sequence). V dropped 0 bases and J dropped 1; count of bases not matched to a gene: 4. CDR3 sequence reads: CASSLGGQPSYEQYF. CDR3 nucleotides: TGTGCCAGCAGCTTGGGGGGACAGCCATCCTACGAGCAGTACTTC.

The chain combines TRBV4-3 with TRBJ1-6; possible D gene TRBD1, 6 bases. The ends were cut back, 4 bases at V and 9 bases at J, with 19 bases in the middle. Per the germline V gene, CDR1 is LGHNA and CDR2 is YSLEER. The CDR3 runs 16 residues. CDR3 protein: CASSPKFGEGGSPLHF. In DNA form, the CDR3 reads TGCGCCAGCAGCCCTAAATTCGGGGAGGGGGGTTCACCCCTCCACTTT.

The rearrangement joins TRBV19 to TRBJ2-7; weak D call: TRBD1 (6 bases). Germline V gene lookup returns CDR1 LNHDA and CDR2 SQIVND (reference sequence). Trimming pared 7 bases from V and 1 base from J, leaving 11 bases between. The CDR3 contains 13 residues. The CDR3 DNA is TGTGCCAGTAATCCGGACAGATCCTACGAGCAGTACTTC. Its translation is CASNPDRSYEQYF.